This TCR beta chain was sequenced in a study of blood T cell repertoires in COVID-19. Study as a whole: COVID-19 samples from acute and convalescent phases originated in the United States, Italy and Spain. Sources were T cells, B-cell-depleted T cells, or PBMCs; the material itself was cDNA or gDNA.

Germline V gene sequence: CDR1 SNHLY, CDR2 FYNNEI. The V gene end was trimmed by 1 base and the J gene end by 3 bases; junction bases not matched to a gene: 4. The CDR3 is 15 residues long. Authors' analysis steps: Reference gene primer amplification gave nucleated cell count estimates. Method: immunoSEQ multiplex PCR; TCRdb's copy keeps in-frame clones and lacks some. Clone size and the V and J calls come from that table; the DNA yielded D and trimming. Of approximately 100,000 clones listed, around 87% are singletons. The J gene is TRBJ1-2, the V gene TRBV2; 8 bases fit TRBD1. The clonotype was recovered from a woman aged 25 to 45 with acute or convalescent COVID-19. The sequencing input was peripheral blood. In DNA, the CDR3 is TGTGCCAGCAGTGAAGAGACAGGGGATTACTATGGCTACACCTTC. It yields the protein CASSEETGDYYGYTF. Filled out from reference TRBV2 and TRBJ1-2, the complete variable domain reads EPEVTQTPSHQVTQMGQEVILRCVPISNHLYFYWYRQILGQKVEFLVSFYNNEISEKSEIFDDQFSVERPDGSNFTLKIRSTKLEDSAMYFCASSEETGDYYGYTFGSGTRLTVV.